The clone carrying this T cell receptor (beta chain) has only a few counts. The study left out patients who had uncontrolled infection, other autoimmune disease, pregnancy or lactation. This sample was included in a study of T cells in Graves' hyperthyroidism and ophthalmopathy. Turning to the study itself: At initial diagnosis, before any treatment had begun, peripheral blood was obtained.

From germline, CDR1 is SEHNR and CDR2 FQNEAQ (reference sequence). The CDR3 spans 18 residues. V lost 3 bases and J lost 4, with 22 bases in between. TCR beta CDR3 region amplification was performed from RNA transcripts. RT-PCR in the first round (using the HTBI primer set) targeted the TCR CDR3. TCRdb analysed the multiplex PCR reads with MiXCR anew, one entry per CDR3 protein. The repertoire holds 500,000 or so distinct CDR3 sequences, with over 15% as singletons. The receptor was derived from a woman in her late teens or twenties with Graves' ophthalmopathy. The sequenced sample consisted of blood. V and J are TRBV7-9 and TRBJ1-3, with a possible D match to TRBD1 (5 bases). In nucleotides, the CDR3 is TGTGCCAGCAGCTTGTCGGTATTGGACAAAGGAGTGGGAAACACCATATATTTT. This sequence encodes CASSLSVLDKGVGNTIYF.